This passage covers 18 T cell receptor beta chains from one sample sequenced in a study of cytomegalovirus exposure and HLA in healthy donors. Clones were sequenced by immunoSEQ multiplex PCR, and TCRdb holds only the in-frame ones, with some missing. The data hold over 120,000 clones, with 85% to 90% observed a single time. Source material: PBMCs. The receptors shown here come from a woman in her thirties in good health and CMV-seropositive.

This chain joins TRBV7-2 and TRBJ1-2; a weak D match, TRBD1 (6 bases). CDR1 and CDR2 from the germline V gene are SGHTA and FQGNSA. There are 13 residues in the CDR3. V was cut by 0 bases and J by 5 bases, with 7 bases left in between. In DNA form, the CDR3 reads TGTGCCAGCAGCTTAGCGACAGGATATGGCTACACCTTC. Translating it yields CASSLATGYGYTF.

The rearrangement uses TRBV6-6 and TRBJ2-7; 8 positions match TRBD2. The germline gives CDR1 MNHNY, CDR2 SVGAGI (reference sequence). CDR3 length: 16 residues. Trimming took 0 bases from V and 5 from J; bases not matched to a gene: 9. The CDR3 region is CASSYSASGWLNEQYF. Here the CDR3 DNA reads TGTGCCAGCAGTTACTCGGCTAGCGGGTGGCTGAACGAGCAGTACTTC.

This clone has only one observation. V gene TRBV6-7 combines with J gene TRBJ2-5, with 11 nucleotides matching TRBD2. TRBV6-7 is known as an ORF, though its function is uncertain. This CDR3 comprises 17 residues. The junction had 13 bases not matched to a gene; V was cut back by 6 bases and J by 4 bases. The CDR3 reads CASSRTRVAGGRETQYF. The CDR3 DNA sequence: TGTGCCAGCAGCCGAACCAGGGTAGCGGGGGGGAGAGAGACCCAGTACTTC.

The chain recombines TRBV12-2 with TRBJ2-4; the table's D call, TRBD2, was not checked against the DNA. TRBV12-2 is termed a pseudogene. The CDR3 sequence is 15 residues long. CDR3 amino acids: CASLESELAKNIQYF. CDR3 DNA: TGTGCAAGTCTCGAGTCCGAGTTAGCCAAAAACATTCAGTACTTC.

The V call is TRBV10-2, the J call TRBJ1-2, with D perhaps TRBD1 (6 bases). V lost 7 bases to trimming and J lost 3 bases, with 21 bases between them. Looked up from germline, CDR1 is WSHSY and CDR2 is SAAADI. The CDR3 runs 16 residues. CDR3 nucleotide sequence: TGCGCCAGCAACCCAGACAGGTTCCAAGTGCACTATGGCTACACCTTC. Translation gives CASNPDRFQVHYGYTF.

CDR3 amino acids: CASRVGGGSTDTQYF. CDR3 bases: TGTGCCAGCAGGGTAGGCGGGGGATCCACAGATACGCAGTATTTT. The rearrangement links TRBV7-2 to TRBJ2-3; 7 bases line up with TRBD2. V lost 6 bases, J lost 2 bases, and 8 bases stayed unmatched. Looked up from germline, CDR1 is SGHTA and CDR2 is FQGNSA. This CDR3 spans 15 amino acids.

This chain connects TRBV7-9 to TRBJ2-7, with D possibly matching TRBD1 (6 bases). Germline CDR1 reads SEHNR; CDR2 reads FQNEAQ (reference sequence). This CDR3 has 13 amino acids. The V gene lost 5 bases and the J gene lost 1 base, with 9 bases spanning the gap. The CDR3 DNA follows: TGTGCCAGCAGCCGTACAGGGTCCTACGAGCAGTACTTC. Amino acid sequence: CASSRTGSYEQYF.

V usage is TRBV27 and J usage is TRBJ1-2; TRBD1 might be the D (6 bases). Germline V CDR1 and CDR2: MNHEY, SMNVEV (reference sequence). This CDR3 spans 15 amino acids. V lost 6 bases and J lost 0, with 14 bases in between. This CDR3 is CASSPDRLTNYGYTF. CDR3 coding DNA: TGTGCCAGCAGCCCCGACAGGCTTACTAACTATGGCTACACCTTC.

The V and J genes are TRBV6-1 and TRBJ2-1; D possibly corresponds to TRBD1 (7 bases). The CDR3 has 15 amino acids. The V gene lost 8 bases and the J gene lost 4 bases, with 18 bases spanning the gap. The germline CDR1 and CDR2 sequences are MNHNS and SASEGT. The CDR3 reads CASLGGQGVYNEQFF. The CDR3 DNA sequence: TGTGCCAGCCTGGGGGGTCAGGGGGTTTACAATGAGCAGTTCTTC.

V usage is TRBV7-7 and J usage is TRBJ2-5; 9 nucleotides line up with TRBD2. Trimming cost V 5 bases and J 4 bases; bases outside gene matches: 11. The CDR3 has 16 residues. Germline CDR1 is SSHAT and CDR2 is FNYEAQ (reference sequence). The CDR3 sequence is CASSPEAGGWGETQYF. The CDR3 region has the DNA TGTGCCAGCAGCCCCGAAGCGGGAGGCTGGGGAGAGACCCAGTACTTC. The variable domain in full, with the rest retrieved from reference TRBV7-7 and TRBJ2-5, is GAGVSQSPRYKVTKRGQDVTLRCDPISSHATLYWYQQALGQGPEFLTYFNYEAQPDKSGLPSDRFSAERPEGSISTLTIQRTEQRDSAMYRCASSPEAGGWGETQYFGPGTRLLVL.

Note on this clone: This same CDR3 is encoded by further DNA sequences in the sample. The gene calls are TRBV29-1 and TRBJ2-3; D might be TRBD2 (6 bases). Germline CDR1 and CDR2: SQVTM and ANQGSEA. The CDR3 consists of 12 residues. V shed 5 bases and J shed 3 bases, with 9 bases lying between them. CDR3 protein: CSVTLATDTQYF. The CDR3 DNA follows: TGCAGCGTTACGCTAGCGACAGATACGCAGTATTTT.

The V call is TRBV6-5, the J call TRBJ2-7; 10 bases match TRBD1. The CDR3 has 16 residues. The V gene's germline CDR1 is MNHEY and CDR2 SVGAGI. J gave up 2 bases and V 0 bases, and 4 bases lay outside the gene matches. The CDR3 nucleotides are TGTGCCAGCAGTTACTCGGGGACAGGGGTCCCCTACGAGCAGTACTTC. It codes for CASSYSGTGVPYEQYF.

This chain connects TRBV6-5 to TRBJ2-1; 11 bases line up with TRBD2. Germline CDR1 and CDR2: MNHEY and SVGAGI. The CDR3 contains 16 residues. Trimming removed 2 bases from V and 12 bases from J; junction bases left unmatched: 12. In DNA, the CDR3 is TGTGCCAGCAGTTACCCCACTAGCGGGAGAGGAATCGTGCAGTTCTTC. Its protein is CASSYPTSGRGIVQFF.

The chain employs TRBV7-9 and TRBJ2-7; weak D call: TRBD2 (6 bases). From germline, CDR1 is SEHNR and CDR2 FQNEAQ (reference sequence). This CDR3 region has 13 residues. V lost 5 bases and J 3 bases, leaving 11 bases between the germline ends. The CDR3 nucleotides read TGTGCCAGCAGCCGGGACTCATTCTACGAGCAGTACTTC. This sequence encodes CASSRDSFYEQYF.

This chain connects TRBV7-8 to TRBJ2-1; TRBD1 matches at 10 bases. V trimming: 5 bases; J trimming: 6 bases; junction bases outside the gene matches: 13. In germline, CDR1 is SGHVS, CDR2 FQNEAQ. The CDR3 is 17 amino acids. CDR3 protein: CASSPSGGQGYINEQFF. Written as DNA, the CDR3 is TGTGCCAGCAGCCCCTCCGGGGGACAGGGGTATATCAATGAGCAGTTCTTC.

This clone came up once. The chain links TRBV5-1 to TRBJ2-3; tentative D call: TRBD2 (6 bases). CDR3 length: 14 residues. The germline CDR1 and CDR2 sequences are SGHRS and YFSETQ. V was trimmed by 4 bases and J by 2 bases, leaving 11 bases between them. CDR3 in DNA: TGCGCCAGCAGCGGGAGGACCTACACAGATACGCAGTATTTT. Amino acids: CASSGRTYTDTQYF. Combining the CDR3 with reference TRBV5-1 and TRBJ2-3 gives the whole variable domain KAGVTQTPRYLIKTRGQQVTLSCSPISGHRSVSWYQQTPGQGLQFLFEYFSETQRNKGNFPGRFSGRQFSNSRSEMNVSTLELGDSALYLCASSGRTYTDTQYFGPGTRLTVL.

The chain couples TRBV5-1 to TRBJ2-3, with a weak D call TRBD2 (5 bases). The germline V gene encodes CDR1 SGHRS and CDR2 YFSETQ. This CDR3 has 16 amino acids. Trimming took 4 bases from V and 0 from J, leaving 15 bases between them. CDR3 sequence: CASSRGPSGSTDTQYF. In DNA form, the CDR3 reads TGCGCCAGCAGCCGCGGGCCCAGCGGAAGCACAGATACGCAGTATTTT.

The chain is built from TRBV27 and TRBJ2-1; TRBD2 agrees at 14 bases. V gave up 3 bases and J gave up 10 bases; unmatched junction bases: 2. This CDR3 has 14 amino acids. In germline, CDR1 is MNHEY, CDR2 SMNVEV (reference sequence). CDR3: CASSFGLAGGEQFF. The CDR3 coding sequence is TGTGCCAGCAGTTTCGGACTAGCGGGAGGCGAGCAGTTCTTC.